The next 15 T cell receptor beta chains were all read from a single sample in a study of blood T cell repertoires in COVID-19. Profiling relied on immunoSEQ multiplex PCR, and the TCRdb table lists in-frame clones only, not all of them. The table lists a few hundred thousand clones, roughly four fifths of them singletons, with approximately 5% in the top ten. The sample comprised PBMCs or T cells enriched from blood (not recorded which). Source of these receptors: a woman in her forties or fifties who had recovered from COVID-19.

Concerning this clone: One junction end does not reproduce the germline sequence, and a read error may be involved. The CDR3 loop reads CATSLGTALLF. CDR3 coding DNA: TGTGCCACCAGCCTCGGTACAGCATTGCTTTTT. The chain carries TRBV15 and TRBJ1-4, with unresolved D. Looked up from germline, CDR1 is LNHNV and CDR2 is YYDKDF (reference sequence). CDR3 length equals 11 residues. Looking up the rest from reference TRBV15 and TRBJ1-4 gives the full variable domain: DAMVIQNPRYQVTQFGKPVTLSCSQTLNHNVMYWYQQKSSQAPKLLFHYYDKDFNNEADTPDNFQSRRPNTSFCFLDIRSPGLGDTAMYLCATSLGTALLFGSGTQLSVL.

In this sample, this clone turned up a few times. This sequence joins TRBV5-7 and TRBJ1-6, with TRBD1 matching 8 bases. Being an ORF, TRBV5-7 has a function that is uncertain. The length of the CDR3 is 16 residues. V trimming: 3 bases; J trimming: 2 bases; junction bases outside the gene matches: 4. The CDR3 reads CASSSSTGAYNSPLHF. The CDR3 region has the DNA TGTGCCAGCAGCTCGTCGACAGGGGCCTATAATTCACCCCTCCACTTT.

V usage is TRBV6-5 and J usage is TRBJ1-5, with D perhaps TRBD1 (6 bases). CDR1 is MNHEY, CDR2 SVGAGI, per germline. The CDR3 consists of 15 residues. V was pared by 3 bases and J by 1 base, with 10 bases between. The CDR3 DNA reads TGTGCCAGCAGTTATAGCAGGGGAAGCAATCAGCCCCAGCATTTT. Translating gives CASSYSRGSNQPQHF.

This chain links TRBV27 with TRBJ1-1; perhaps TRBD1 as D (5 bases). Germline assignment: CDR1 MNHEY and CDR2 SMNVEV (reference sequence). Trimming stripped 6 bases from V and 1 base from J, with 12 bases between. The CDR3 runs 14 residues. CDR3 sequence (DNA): TGTGCCAGCAGCAAGATTACAGGGAACACTGAAGCTTTCTTT. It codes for CASSKITGNTEAFF.

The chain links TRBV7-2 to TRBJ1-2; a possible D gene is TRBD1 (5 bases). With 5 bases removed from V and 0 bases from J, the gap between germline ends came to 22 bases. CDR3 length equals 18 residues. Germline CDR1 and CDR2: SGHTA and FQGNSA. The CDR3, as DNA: TGTGCCAGCAGCGCCCCCGAGGCAGGGAGGATGGCTAACTATGGCTACACCTTC. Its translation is CASSAPEAGRMANYGYTF.

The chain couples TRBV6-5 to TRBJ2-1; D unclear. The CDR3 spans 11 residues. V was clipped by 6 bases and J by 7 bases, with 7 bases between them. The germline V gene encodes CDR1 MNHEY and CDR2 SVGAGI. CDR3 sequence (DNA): TGTGCCAGCAGGCGCTTAAATGAGCAGTTCTTC. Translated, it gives CASRRLNEQFF.

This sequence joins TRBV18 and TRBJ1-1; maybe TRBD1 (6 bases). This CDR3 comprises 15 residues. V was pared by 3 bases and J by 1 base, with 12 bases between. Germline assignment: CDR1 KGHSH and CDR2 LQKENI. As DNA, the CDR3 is TGTGCCAGCTCACCCCCCGGGACAACGAACACTGAAGCTTTCTTT. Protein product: CASSPPGTTNTEAFF.

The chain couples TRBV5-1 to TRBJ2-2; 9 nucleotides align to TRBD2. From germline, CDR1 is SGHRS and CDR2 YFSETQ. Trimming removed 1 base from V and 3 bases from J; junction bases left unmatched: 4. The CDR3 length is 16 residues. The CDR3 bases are TGCGCCAGCAGCTTGTCGCCTAGCGGGGACACCGGGGAGCTGTTTTTT. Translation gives CASSLSPSGDTGELFF.

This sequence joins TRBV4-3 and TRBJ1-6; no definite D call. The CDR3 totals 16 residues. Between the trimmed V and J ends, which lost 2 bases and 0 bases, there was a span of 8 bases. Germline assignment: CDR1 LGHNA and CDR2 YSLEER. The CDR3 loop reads CASSQLSSSYNSPLHF. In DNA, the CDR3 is TGCGCCAGCAGCCAATTAAGTAGCTCCTATAATTCACCCCTCCACTTT.

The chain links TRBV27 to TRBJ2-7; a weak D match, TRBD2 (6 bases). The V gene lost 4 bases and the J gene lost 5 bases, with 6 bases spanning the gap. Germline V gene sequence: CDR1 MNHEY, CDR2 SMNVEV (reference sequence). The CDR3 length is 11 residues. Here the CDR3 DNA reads TGTGCCAGCAGTTGGGGGGACGAGCAGTACTTC. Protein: CASSWGDEQYF.

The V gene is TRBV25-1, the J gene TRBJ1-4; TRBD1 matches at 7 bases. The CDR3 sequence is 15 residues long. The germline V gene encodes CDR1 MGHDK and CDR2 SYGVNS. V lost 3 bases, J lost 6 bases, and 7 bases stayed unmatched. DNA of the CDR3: TGTGCCAGCAGTGATGGACAGGTTATTGATGAAAAACTGTTTTTT. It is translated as CASSDGQVIDEKLFF.

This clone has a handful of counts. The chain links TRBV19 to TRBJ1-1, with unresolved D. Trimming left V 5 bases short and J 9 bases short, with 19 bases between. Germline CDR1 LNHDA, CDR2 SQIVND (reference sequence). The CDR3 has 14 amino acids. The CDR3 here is CASSPRLDTGKAFF. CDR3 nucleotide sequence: TGTGCCAGTAGTCCCCGACTAGACACGGGTAAAGCTTTCTTT.

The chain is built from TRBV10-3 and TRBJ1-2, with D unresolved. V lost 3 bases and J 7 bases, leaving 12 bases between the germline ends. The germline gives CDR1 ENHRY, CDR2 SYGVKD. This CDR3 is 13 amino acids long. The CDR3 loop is CAISDLLYLGYTF. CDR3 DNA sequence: TGTGCCATCAGTGACCTCCTGTATCTTGGCTACACCTTC.

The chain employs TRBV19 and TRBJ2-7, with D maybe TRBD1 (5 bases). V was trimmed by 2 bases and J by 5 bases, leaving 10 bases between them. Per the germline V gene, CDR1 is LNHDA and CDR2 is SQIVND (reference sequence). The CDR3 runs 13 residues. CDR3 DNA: TGTGCCAGTAGTATATCCAGGGCCCACGAGCAGTACTTC. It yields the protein CASSISRAHEQYF.

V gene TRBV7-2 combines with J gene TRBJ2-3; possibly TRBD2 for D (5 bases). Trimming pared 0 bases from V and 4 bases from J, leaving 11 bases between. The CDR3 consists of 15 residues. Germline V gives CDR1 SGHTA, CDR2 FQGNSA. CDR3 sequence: CASSLASGPSDTQYF. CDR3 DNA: TGTGCCAGCAGCTTAGCGAGCGGCCCTTCAGATACGCAGTATTTT. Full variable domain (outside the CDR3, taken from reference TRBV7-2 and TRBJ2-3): GAGVSQSPSNKVTEKGKDVELRCDPISGHTALYWYRQSLGQGLEFLIYFQGNSAPDKSGLPSDRFSAERTGGSVSTLTIQRTQQEDSAVYLCASSLASGPSDTQYFGPGTRLTVL.